This T cell receptor (beta chain) is drawn from a study of beta chain features in type 1 diabetes. For the study at large: Healthy donors and patients showed comparable age, gender and cell yields.

Since all of the isolated RNA was reverse transcribed, expressed TCRB transcripts were what got sequenced. The table came from immunoSEQ multiplex PCR; TCRdb's copy has only in-frame clones and leaves some out. The sample has under 850,000 clones, 13% seen once. Germline V lookup: CDR1 GTSNPN, CDR2 SVGIG (reference sequence). Trimming removed 0 bases from V and 0 bases from J, with 9 bases in between. CDR3 length: 15 residues. Each sorted population was over 98% pure. This clone was observed a handful of times. Its antigen is currently unknown. Study-level points and caveats: People with Type 1 diabetes carried modestly yet significantly shorter TCRB CDR3s in all four CD4+ subsets. The naive, central memory and Treg TCRB repertoires looked more alike in patients than they did in healthy donors. PCR might favor shorter templates, equally in patients and controls.

Sequencing was performed on naive CD4+ T cells from blood. The chain combines TRBV30 with TRBJ1-5; no definite D call. This sequence originates from a man aged 18 to 29 with type 1 diabetes. CDR3 nucleotide sequence: TGTGCCTGGAGTGTTCCCGGGAATAGCAATCAGCCCCAGCATTTT. This gives the protein CAWSVPGNSNQPQHF.